One sample yielded the 9 T cell receptor beta chains listed below, sequenced in a study of Ad26.COV2.S vaccination and SARS-CoV-2 variants. As for treatment: approximately 18 received Ad26.COV2.S at low or high dose, single or two shots; five or six received placebo; per-sample allocation not given. Samples were taken on day 63 after the first vaccine or placebo injection. Profiling relied on immunoSEQ multiplex PCR, and the TCRdb table lists in-frame clones only, not all of them. Altogether about 480,000 clones are present, 87% being singletons, with the ten largest covering 9.5% to 15%. This specimen was peripheral blood, taken in a trial of Ad26.COV2.S vaccine versus placebo. Receptor source: a person between 18 and 59 years old who received the Ad26.COV2.S COVID-19 vaccine or a placebo.

The V and J genes are TRBV7-2 and TRBJ1-3; no definite D call. There are 15 residues in the CDR3. Between the trimmed V and J ends, which lost 5 bases and 2 bases, there was a span of 13 bases. From germline, CDR1 is SGHTA and CDR2 FQGNSA. For the CDR3, the DNA is TGTGCCAGCAGCCTCGGCAGTACCCCTGGAAACACCATATATTTT. It translates to CASSLGSTPGNTIYF.

The V and J genes are TRBV27 and TRBJ2-7, with 8 bases that match TRBD2. The CDR3 runs to 16 residues. Trimming took 8 bases from V and 7 from J; bases not matched to a gene: 19. CDR1 and CDR2 (germline): MNHEY, SMNVEV (reference sequence). The CDR3 region has the DNA TGTGCCAGCTTAACTTTCTCGGACCTTCTAGCGGGTGAGCAGTACTTC. Its translation: CASLTFSDLLAGEQYF.

This rearrangement joins TRBV5-4 to TRBJ2-5, with 9 nucleotides matching TRBD1. Germline trimming cut 4 bases from V and 5 bases from J; bases unmatched to any gene: 9. CDR3 length: 15 residues. In germline, CDR1 is SGHNT, CDR2 YYREEE (reference sequence). This chain's CDR3 is CASSGRTGEGETQYF. DNA for the CDR3: TGTGCCAGCAGCGGCCGGACAGGGGAGGGGGAGACCCAGTACTTC.

The chain links TRBV2 to TRBJ1-2, with D perhaps matching TRBD1 (6 bases). V dropped 4 bases and J dropped 2 bases, with 11 bases sitting between them. Germline CDR1 is SNHLY and CDR2 is FYNNEI. The length of the CDR3 is 14 residues. The chain's CDR3 is CASSVDRRNYGYTF. The CDR3 DNA reads as TGTGCCAGCAGTGTAGACAGGCGCAACTATGGCTACACCTTC.

This chain connects TRBV27 to TRBJ2-1, with 9 nucleotides matching TRBD1. CDR1 MNHEY and CDR2 SMNVEV come from the germline V gene (reference sequence). The CDR3 sequence is 15 residues long. V shed 4 bases and J 6 bases; nucleotides not matched to a gene: 7. The CDR3 here is CASSSPGQGLNEQFF. Written as DNA, the CDR3 is TGTGCCAGCAGTTCGCCGGGACAGGGACTCAATGAGCAGTTCTTC.

The rearrangement links TRBV3-1 (or the pseudogene TRBV3-2) to TRBJ2-3, with TRBD1 matching 7 bases. Germline CDR1 is LGHDT and CDR2 is YNNKEL (reference sequence). The CDR3 runs to 13 residues. The junction had 3 bases not matched to a gene; V was cut back by 4 bases and J by 5 bases. The CDR3 reads CASSRTGVDTQYF. In DNA form, the CDR3 reads TGTGCCAGCAGCCGAACAGGGGTAGATACGCAGTATTTT.

This chain connects TRBV20-1 to TRBJ2-7; no clear D gene. V lost 3 bases and J 2 bases, leaving 17 bases between the germline ends. The length of the CDR3 is 15 residues. CDR1 is DFQATT and CDR2 is SNEGSKA in the germline V gene (reference sequence). The CDR3 region has the DNA TGCAGTGCTAGTTATGGATTGGGGTTGGCCTACGAGCAGTACTTC. This translates into CSASYGLGLAYEQYF.

This rearrangement joins TRBV28 to TRBJ1-5, with a possible D match to TRBD1 (5 bases). CDR1 is MDHEN and CDR2 is SYDVKM in the germline V gene. Trimming left V 5 bases short and J 4 bases short, with 15 bases between. CDR3 size: 15 residues. Here the CDR3 reads CASSLGYPGNQPQHF. CDR3 nucleotides: TGTGCCAGCAGTCTCGGGTATCCAGGGAATCAGCCCCAGCATTTT.

This clone came up once. The CDR3 is CASKIFREGEGNYGYTF. The DNA of the CDR3 is TGTGCCAGCAAGATATTCCGCGAGGGGGAAGGAAACTATGGCTACACCTTC. The chain employs TRBV28 and TRBJ1-2, with D maybe TRBD1 (6 bases). V was clipped by 7 bases and J by 2 bases, with 23 bases between them. Germline assignment: CDR1 MDHEN and CDR2 SYDVKM. This CDR3 is 17 amino acids long.